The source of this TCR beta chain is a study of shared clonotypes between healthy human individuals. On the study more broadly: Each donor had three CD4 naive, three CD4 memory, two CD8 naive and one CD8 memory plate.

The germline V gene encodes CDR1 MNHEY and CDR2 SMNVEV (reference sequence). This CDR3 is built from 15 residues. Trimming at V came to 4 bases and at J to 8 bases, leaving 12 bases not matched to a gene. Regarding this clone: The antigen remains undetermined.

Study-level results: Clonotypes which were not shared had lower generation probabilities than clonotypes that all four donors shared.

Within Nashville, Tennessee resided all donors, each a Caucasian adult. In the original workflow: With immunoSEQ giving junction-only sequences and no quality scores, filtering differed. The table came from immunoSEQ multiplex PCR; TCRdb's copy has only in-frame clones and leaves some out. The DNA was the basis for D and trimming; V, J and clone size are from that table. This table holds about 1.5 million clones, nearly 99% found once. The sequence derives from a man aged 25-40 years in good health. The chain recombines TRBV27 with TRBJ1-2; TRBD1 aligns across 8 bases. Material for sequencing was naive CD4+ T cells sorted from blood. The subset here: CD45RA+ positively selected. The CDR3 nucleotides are TGTGCCAGCAGTTCACCCGGGACAGGTGAATACGGCTACACCTTC. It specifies CASSSPGTGEYGYTF.